This passage covers 24 T cell receptor beta chains from one sample sequenced in a study of cytomegalovirus exposure and HLA in healthy donors. Primers included in the PCR were 60 Vbeta and 13 Jbeta primers. Generated by immunoSEQ multiplex PCR, the TCRdb table keeps only in-frame clones and is missing some. Counted here are nearly 200,000 clones, roughly three quarters occurring once; the ten biggest clones make up approximately 0.4%. The material sequenced was PBMCs. The receptors were sampled from a male donor in good health and CMV-seropositive.

The rearrangement joins TRBV5-4 to TRBJ1-4; D is unresolved. The germline gives CDR1 SGHNT, CDR2 YYREEE (reference sequence). The CDR3 extends over 15 amino acids. V was trimmed by 2 bases and J by 6 bases, leaving 14 bases between them. CDR3 amino acids: CASSFPGHEDEKLFF. The DNA for the CDR3 is TGTGCCAGCAGCTTTCCGGGTCATGAAGATGAAAAACTGTTTTTT.

DNA for the CDR3: TGTGCCAGCATCAAGGGACAGGCAGTAACCCACTATGGCTACACCTTC. Protein: CASIKGQAVTHYGYTF. The J gene is TRBJ1-2, the V gene TRBV5-5; 8 nucleotides match TRBD1. Trimming removed 6 bases from V and 3 bases from J; junction bases left unmatched: 13. This CDR3 region has 16 residues. Germline lookup yields CDR1 SGHKS and CDR2 YYEKEE (reference sequence).

V usage is TRBV10-3 and J usage is TRBJ2-7, with 12 nucleotides matching TRBD1. The CDR3 is 14 residues long. Germline V gene data show CDR1 as ENHRY and CDR2 as SYGVKD. V shed 7 bases, J shed 4 bases, and the junction held 5 bases outside the gene matches. The CDR3 coding sequence is TGTGCCATCAAAGGGACAGGGGGCCTTTACGAGCAGTACTTC. Translating gives CAIKGTGGLYEQYF.

This chain connects TRBV29-1 to TRBJ2-1; TRBD2 agrees at 8 bases. V shed 6 bases and J 5 bases; nucleotides not matched to a gene: 9. The CDR3 extends over 14 amino acids. Germline lookup yields CDR1 SQVTM and CDR2 ANQGSEA. The CDR3 nucleotides read TGCAGCGTCGCACCCGGGACTAGTAACAATGAGCAGTTCTTC. Translation gives CSVAPGTSNNEQFF.

The chain employs TRBV7-9 and TRBJ1-5; TRBD1 aligns across 8 bases. Losses at the gene ends were 10 bases for V and 4 bases for J; bases not matched to a gene: 15. This CDR3 contains 16 residues. Germline V gene lookup returns CDR1 SEHNR and CDR2 FQNEAQ (reference sequence). This CDR3 reads CATSEFTDRENQPQHF. The CDR3 region has the DNA TGTGCCACTTCGGAATTCACGGACAGGGAGAATCAGCCCCAGCATTTT.

This chain uses TRBV2 with TRBJ2-2; TRBD1 matches 8 bases. Germline V CDR1 and CDR2: SNHLY, FYNNEI. After removal of 7 bases from V and 7 bases from J, the junction contained 11 bases not matched to a gene. The CDR3 is 15 residues long. The CDR3 sequence is CASNFNRGIGGELFF. CDR3 sequence (DNA): TGTGCCAGCAATTTTAACAGGGGGATCGGCGGGGAGCTGTTTTTT.

This clone appeared a few times. V gene TRBV7-2 combines with J gene TRBJ2-3; 8 bases are a match to TRBD2. CDR3 size: 15 residues. The junction had 8 bases not matched to a gene; V was cut back by 5 bases and J by 4 bases. Germline V gene sequence: CDR1 SGHTA, CDR2 FQGNSA. The CDR3 sequence is CASSPGVSGADTQYF. DNA of the CDR3: TGTGCCAGCAGCCCCGGGGTTAGCGGGGCAGATACGCAGTATTTT.

The V call is TRBV5-1, the J call TRBJ2-2; 9 bases fit TRBD1. Unmatched junction bases numbered 2, after V lost 1 base and J lost 1 base. From germline, CDR1 is SGHRS and CDR2 YFSETQ. This CDR3 region has 16 residues. DNA for the CDR3: TGCGCCAGCAGCTTGTCGGGACAGGGGAACACCGGGGAGCTGTTTTTT. As protein: CASSLSGQGNTGELFF. Full variable domain (rest looked up from reference TRBV5-1 and TRBJ2-2): KAGVTQTPRYLIKTRGQQVTLSCSPISGHRSVSWYQQTPGQGLQFLFEYFSETQRNKGNFPGRFSGRQFSNSRSEMNVSTLELGDSALYLCASSLSGQGNTGELFFGEGSRLTVL.

The chain links TRBV27 to TRBJ1-2, with D hard to call. The CDR3 is 11 residues long. In germline, CDR1 is MNHEY, CDR2 SMNVEV (reference sequence). Trimming left V 4 bases short and J 10 bases short, with 10 bases between. CDR3 sequence (DNA): TGTGCCAGCAGTTCAGGACTTGTCTACACCTTC. Protein sequence: CASSSGLVYTF.

This clone was observed a handful of times. The V gene is TRBV5-1, the J gene TRBJ1-4; D is unclear. Germline CDR1 and CDR2: SGHRS and YFSETQ. This CDR3 spans 15 amino acids. V was cut by 0 bases and J by 8 bases, with 14 bases left in between. CDR3 loop: CASSLVAGSGEKLFF. CDR3 nucleotide sequence: TGCGCCAGCAGCTTGGTCGCGGGTAGTGGAGAAAAACTGTTTTTT.

This clone was counted between two and nine times. The V and J genes are TRBV10-3 and TRBJ1-3, with D perhaps matching TRBD1 (6 bases). V dropped 8 bases and J dropped 0 bases, with 14 bases sitting between them. The CDR3 is 15 residues long. Germline CDR1 reads ENHRY; CDR2 reads SYGVKD. The CDR3 loop is CAILRDTNSGNTIYF. The CDR3 DNA is TGTGCCATCCTACGGGACACCAACTCTGGAAACACCATATATTTT.

This CDR3 is CASSQDYRARQYF. In nucleotides, the CDR3 is TGTGCCAGCAGCCAGGACTACCGCGCTCGGCAGTACTTC. This chain joins TRBV27 and TRBJ2-5; possible D gene TRBD2, 6 bases. The V end lost 6 bases, the J end lost 11 bases, and 19 bases lay between the germline ends. The germline gives CDR1 MNHEY, CDR2 SMNVEV (reference sequence). This CDR3 contains 13 residues.

V is TRBV10-3 and J is TRBJ2-3, with D possibly TRBD1 on 7 matching bases. V was shortened by 4 bases and J by 11 bases, with 19 bases between the two germline ends. This CDR3 comprises 14 residues. Per germline, CDR1 ENHRY and CDR2 SYGVKD. CDR3 sequence: CAISGRGLASVQYF. The CDR3, as DNA: TGTGCCATCAGTGGGAGGGGGCTAGCGAGCGTGCAGTATTTT.

V usage is TRBV4-3 and J usage is TRBJ2-3, with TRBD2 as a possible D gene (7 bases). With 4 bases removed from V and 0 bases from J, the gap between germline ends came to 17 bases. Germline assignment: CDR1 LGHNA and CDR2 YSLEER. The CDR3 length is 17 residues. CDR3 bases: TGCGCCAGCAGCCCAGTTACGGGGGGCCAAAGCACAGATACGCAGTATTTT. Amino acid sequence: CASSPVTGGQSTDTQYF.

The CDR3 DNA follows: TGTGCCACCAGCAGGGGTTCGGGTATAGAGACCCAGTACTTC. Amino acids: CATSRGSGIETQYF. This rearrangement joins TRBV15 to TRBJ2-5; D is unresolved. This CDR3 is 14 amino acids long. Trimming left V 3 bases short and J 4 bases short, with 12 bases between. CDR1 is LNHNV, CDR2 YYDKDF, per germline (reference sequence).

The chain combines TRBV7-3 with TRBJ2-2; 9 positions match TRBD1. Germline CDR1 reads SGHTA; CDR2 reads FQGTGA. With V trimmed by 5 bases and J by 4 bases, 8 bases remained unmatched. This CDR3 is built from 16 residues. The CDR3 DNA is TGTGCCAGCAGCCGAGGGACAGGGTGGGGCACCGGGGAGCTGTTTTTT. It yields the protein CASSRGTGWGTGELFF.

V usage is TRBV5-1 and J usage is TRBJ2-2; TRBD2 agrees at 11 bases. Germline lookup yields CDR1 SGHRS and CDR2 YFSETQ. V shed 4 bases and J 3 bases; nucleotides not matched to a gene: 2. This CDR3 has 15 amino acids. For the CDR3, the DNA is TGCGCCAGCAGCCCACTAGCGGGGGACACCGGGGAGCTGTTTTTT. Protein: CASSPLAGDTGELFF.

The CDR3 here is CASSLPWDTTTDTQYF. As DNA, the CDR3 is TGTGCCAGCAGCTTGCCTTGGGACACGACCACAGATACGCAGTATTTT. The chain joins TRBV5-6 to TRBJ2-3, with a tentative D call TRBD1 (6 bases). Trimming removed 1 base from V and 2 bases from J, with 14 bases in between. Germline-derived CDR1 and CDR2 are SGHDT and YYEEEE. This CDR3 comprises 16 residues. Complete variable domain (other parts from reference TRBV5-6 and TRBJ2-3): DAGVTQSPTHLIKTRGQQVTLRCSPKSGHDTVSWYQQALGQGPQFIFQYYEEEERQRGNFPDRFSGHQFPNYSSELNVNALLLGDSALYLCASSLPWDTTTDTQYFGPGTRLTVL.

The gene calls are TRBV9 and TRBJ2-5; 7 nucleotides agree with TRBD2. This CDR3 is 15 amino acids long. Germline assignment: CDR1 SGDLS and CDR2 YYNGEE. The V gene end was trimmed by 0 bases and the J gene end by 5 bases; junction bases not matched to a gene: 7. CDR3: CASSVEGRVIETQYF. The CDR3 coding sequence is TGTGCCAGCAGCGTAGAGGGGAGGGTGATCGAGACCCAGTACTTC. The full variable domain, in which reference TRBV9 and TRBJ2-5 provide the parts outside the CDR3, is DSGVTQTPKHLITATGQRVTLRCSPRSGDLSVYWYQQSLDQGLQFLIQYYNGEERAKGNILERFSAQQFPDLHSELNLSSLELGDSALYFCASSVEGRVIETQYFGPGTRLLVL.

This chain links TRBV9 with TRBJ1-2; 8 bases map to TRBD1. J lost 8 bases, V lost 0 bases, and 9 bases had no gene match. Per the germline V gene, CDR1 is SGDLS and CDR2 is YYNGEE. The CDR3 is made up of 15 amino acids. Here the CDR3 reads CASSVGPGQGEGYTF. The CDR3 DNA sequence: TGTGCCAGCAGCGTAGGACCCGGACAGGGTGAAGGCTACACCTTC.

The sample holds a few counts of this clone. The V gene is TRBV7-2, the J gene TRBJ1-2; 9 bases match TRBD1. CDR3 length equals 15 residues. Germline assignment: CDR1 SGHTA and CDR2 FQGNSA. V lost 5 bases and J lost 4; bases outside the gene matches: 8. The CDR3 nucleotides are TGTGCCAGCAGCGGTGGGACAGGGTTCATCTATGGCTACACCTTC. It yields the protein CASSGGTGFIYGYTF.

The chain couples TRBV7-9 to TRBJ2-7; no definite D call. Germline lookup yields CDR1 SEHNR and CDR2 FQNEAQ (reference sequence). This CDR3 contains 13 residues. V was shortened by 6 bases and J by 7 bases, with 16 bases between the two germline ends. For the CDR3, the DNA is TGTGCCAGCAGTCGTAACAGTGAAGGTGAGCAGTACTTC. Its protein product is CASSRNSEGEQYF. The variable domain in full, completed from reference TRBV7-9 and TRBJ2-7, reads DTGVSQNPRHKITKRGQNVTFRCDPISEHNRLYWYRQTLGQGPEFLTYFQNEAQLEKSRLLSDRFSAERPKGSFSTLEIQRTEQGDSAMYLCASSRNSEGEQYFGPGTRLTVT.

The chain recombines TRBV9 with TRBJ1-4; TRBD1 matches 9 bases. The V gene end was trimmed by 3 bases and the J gene end by 8 bases; junction bases not matched to a gene: 11. Germline assignment: CDR1 SGDLS and CDR2 YYNGEE. This CDR3 comprises 16 residues. The CDR3 nucleotides read TGTGCCAGCAGCGCCCGGACCGGGACAGGGTGGGAAAAACTGTTTTTT. It codes for CASSARTGTGWEKLFF.

The genes are TRBV7-3 and TRBJ2-1; TRBD2 matches at 7 bases. V lost 5 bases, J lost 8 bases, and 12 bases stayed unmatched. CDR3 size: 15 residues. Germline lookup yields CDR1 SGHTA and CDR2 FQGTGA. The CDR3 DNA is TGTGCCAGCAGCCTTGCTCCGGGAGGTTATGATGAGCAGTTCTTC. Its protein is CASSLAPGGYDEQFF.